Listed below are T cell receptor beta chains from one sample, sequenced in a study of tumor and adjacent non-tumor tissue in lung cancer. From the multiplex PCR reads, TCRdb called clonotypes with MiXCR, one entry per CDR3 protein. The sample records 60,000 to 95,000 distinct CDR3 sequences, 60% to 80% being singletons. The sample consisted of lung tumor tissue. These receptors were obtained from a woman between 45 and 60 years old with non-small cell lung cancer. The CDR3 runs from the conserved cysteine through the conserved F or W. The D gene is left open where the match is weak. Clone size is given for some rows only: seen once, a few or many times, or a class if the clone is expanded.

size | J | D | V | CDR3 | DNA
many | TRBJ2-7 | . | TRBV12-3/TRBV12-4 | CASPLIGGQYVEQYF | TGTGCCAGTCCCTTAATCGGCGGTCAGTACGTCGAGCAGTACTTC
many | TRBJ2-6 | . | TRBV28 | CASRRQSGANVLTF | TGTGCCAGCAGACGACAGTCTGGGGCCAACGTCCTGACTTTC
many | TRBJ2-5 | . | TRBV6-6 | CASSDSDSQETQYF | TGTGCCAGCAGTGACTCGGACAGTCAAGAGACCCAGTACTTC
once | TRBJ2-5 | TRBD1 | TRBV11-1 | CASCPGQGIETLYF | TGTGCCAGCTGCCCGGGACAGGGCATAGAGACCCTGTACTTC
. | TRBJ1-2 | . | TRBV20-1 | CGAYEHDHGYTF | TGCGGTGCTTATGAGCACGACCATGGCTACACCTTC
. | TRBJ2-1 | TRBD2 | TRBV6-1 | CTSSGVSGVSYNEQFF | TGTACCAGCAGTGGCGTTAGCGGGGTTTCATACAATGAGCAGTTCTTC
many | TRBJ2-7 | TRBD1 | TRBV20-1 | CSANPGTGGYEQYF | TGCAGTGCTAACCCCGGGACAGGGGGCTACGAGCAGTACTTC
. | TRBJ2-3 | . | TRBV6-5 | CANRDPSTDTQYF | TGTGCCAACAGAGATCCTAGCACAGATACGCAGTATTTT
. | TRBJ2-7 | . | TRBV5-1 | CASSSHTGGVTEQYF | TGCGCCAGCAGTTCCCATACAGGTGGTGTAACCGAGCAGTACTTC
. | TRBJ2-7 | . | TRBV4-2 | CGSSQEETYEQYF | TGTGGCAGCAGCCAAGAAGAAACTTACGAGCAGTACTTC
. | TRBJ2-2 | . | TRBV12-3/TRBV12-4 | CASNPPSPPNTGELFF | TGTGCCAGCAATCCTCCTAGCCCCCCAAACACCGGGGAGCTGTTTTTT
. | TRBJ2-3 | TRBD2 | TRBV18 | CASSVQREDTQYF | TGTGCCAGCTCAGTACAGCGGGAGGATACGCAGTATTTT
. | TRBJ2-1 | TRBD2 | TRBV5-1 | CASSPSLGLTTNEQFF | TGCGCCAGCAGTCCCTCCCTGGGACTAACGACAAATGAGCAGTTCTTC
. | TRBJ2-1 | TRBD2 | TRBV6-1 | CASFEDGSGSGKSYNEQFF | TGTGCCAGCTTTGAGGACGGTAGCGGGAGTGGCAAATCATATAATGAGCAGTTCTTC
once | TRBJ2-5 | . | TRBV29-1 | CNTGSGEETQYF | TGCAATACAGGTAGCGGAGAAGAGACCCAGTACTTC
once | TRBJ2-3 | . | TRBV11-2 | CTSSLDGGDTQYF | TGTACCAGCAGCTTAGACGGGGGAGATACGCAATATTTT
many | TRBJ2-3 | . | TRBV6-1 | CASSRGGTDTQYF | TGTGCCAGTTCGCGGGGCGGCACAGATACGCAGTATTTT
. | TRBJ1-4 | TRBD1 | TRBV12-3/TRBV12-4 | CATSSATGSGEKLFF | TGTGCCACCAGTTCTGCGACAGGGAGTGGCGAAAAACTGTTTTTT
medium-sized | TRBJ2-1 | TRBD1 | TRBV11-2 | CASSLGQFFSYNEQFF | TGTGCCAGCAGCTTGGGACAGTTTTTCAGCTACAATGAGCAGTTCTTC
many | TRBJ2-5 | . | TRBV29-1 | CSVVGRLVDQETQYF | TGCAGCGTGGTGGGTCGTTTAGTGGACCAAGAGACCCAGTACTTC
. | TRBJ2-3 | TRBD2 | TRBV28 | CASSQGTSGRGTNTQYF | TGTGCCAGTAGCCAAGGGACTAGCGGGAGGGGGACAAATACGCAGTATTTT
many | TRBJ2-1 | . | TRBV4-1 | CASSQDRKGYQFF | TGCGCCAGCAGCCAAGATCGGAAGGGTTATCAGTTCTTC
many | TRBJ2-1 | TRBD2 | TRBV5-1 | CASSLGGLAGGEQFF | TGCGCCAGCAGCTTGGGGGGACTAGCGGGAGGGGAGCAGTTCTTC
many | TRBJ1-1 | . | TRBV6-5 | CASRGNTEAFF | TGTGCCAGCAGGGGAAACACTGAAGCTTTCTTT
. | TRBJ1-1 | . | TRBV30 | CAWSGVGGHTEAFF | TGTGCATGGAGTGGGGTTGGTGGACACACTGAAGCTTTCTTT
once | TRBJ2-1 | . | TRBV20-1 | CSANERLLDEQFF | TGCAGTGCAAATGAGCGGCTACTCGATGAGCAGTTCTTC
. | TRBJ1-2 | TRBD1 | TRBV20-1 | CSAGTGVLGYIF | TGCAGTGCTGGGACAGGAGTCCTCGGCTACATCTTC
. | TRBJ2-3 | . | TRBV29-1 | CSVEPTWRTDTQYF | TGCAGCGTTGAGCCGACATGGCGCACAGATACGCAGTATTTT
. | TRBJ2-5 | . | TRBV29-1 | CSVVWSRYQETQYF | TGCAGCGTTGTCTGGAGTAGGTACCAAGAGACCCAGTACTTC
. | TRBJ1-6 | . | TRBV28 | CASSFSGFGVTSPLHF | TGTGCCAGCAGTTTTTCAGGATTCGGGGTCACCTCACCCCTCCACTTT
. | TRBJ2-5 | TRBD2 | TRBV4-1 | CANSQDLLQREWETQYF | TGCGCCAACAGCCAAGACCTCCTTCAGCGGGAGTGGGAGACCCAATACTTC
once | TRBJ2-7 | TRBD1 | TRBV6-6 | CGSIYTLPGQGKYEQYF | TGTGGCAGCATTTACACTCTTCCGGGACAGGGAAAATACGAGCAGTACTTC
. | TRBJ2-2 | . | TRBV6-5 | CASSRQGGTRELFF | TGTGCCAGCAGTCGGCAGGGTGGCACCAGGGAGCTGTTTTTT
. | TRBJ2-1 | . | TRBV12-3/TRBV12-4 | CPSSLEGGEFF | TGTCCCAGCAGTTTAGAGGGGGGAGAGTTCTTC
. | TRBJ2-2 | . | TRBV6-1 | CAINPLGTTSTGELFF | TGTGCCATCAACCCCCTGGGGACAACTAGCACCGGGGAGCTGTTTTTT
once | TRBJ2-1 | . | TRBV4-1 | CASIPDRGRSNEQFF | TGCGCCAGCATTCCCGACCGGGGGCGCTCCAATGAGCAGTTCTTC
few | TRBJ2-3 | . | TRBV30 | CAWGPQIGRGEDTQYF | TGTGCCTGGGGCCCACAAATTGGCCGGGGCGAAGATACGCAGTATTTT
. | TRBJ2-7 | TRBD1 | TRBV6-6 | CVSSYGTGGSYEQYF | TGTGTCAGCAGTTACGGGACAGGGGGCTCCTACGAGCAATACTTC
. | TRBJ2-1 | . | TRBV20-1 | CSASTGTVSCNEQFF | TGCAGTGCTAGTACGGGGACCGTCTCCTGCAATGAGCAGTTCTTC
. | TRBJ2-3 | TRBD2 | TRBV20-1 | CSGSGYGSGRADTQYF | TGCAGTGGTAGTGGATATGGTAGCGGGAGAGCAGATACGCAGTATTTT
many | TRBJ2-1 | TRBD2 | TRBV13 | CASTGGIANSRNEQFF | TGTGCCAGCACGGGGGGGATTGCGAATAGTCGGAATGAGCAGTTCTTC
medium-sized | TRBJ2-1 | . | TRBV29-1 | CSVDGGLLEANEQFF | TGCAGCGTTGATGGGGGACTCTTGGAGGCCAATGAGCAGTTCTTC
. | TRBJ1-1 | TRBD1 | TRBV11-3 | CASSPDREDTGAFF | TGTGCCAGCAGCCCCGACAGGGAAGACACTGGAGCTTTCTTT
. | TRBJ2-7 | . | TRBV6-1 | CASSVTGIGAYEQYF | TGTGCCAGCAGTGTGACAGGAATCGGTGCGTACGAGCAGTATTTC
. | TRBJ2-7 | TRBD2 | TRBV6-6 | CASSYYSGRGYGLYF | TGTGCCAGCAGTTACTATAGCGGGAGGGGGTACGGACTGTACTTC
. | TRBJ2-7 | . | TRBV6-6 | CASSSPQGLVYEPYF | TGTGCCAGCAGTTCTCCTCAGGGACTTGTCTACGAGCCGTACTTC
few | TRBJ2-7 | . | TRBV6-2/TRBV6-3 | CASSYSDRVYYQYF | TGTGCCAGCAGTTACTCTGATAGGGTCTACTATCAGTACTTC
. | TRBJ2-5 | . | TRBV6-5 | CASSWGAQGTQHF | TGTGCCAGCAGCTGGGGGGCCCAAGGGACCCAGCACTTC
. | TRBJ2-7 | TRBD1 | TRBV7-6 | CASTLDRGGTYEQYF | TGTGCCAGCACCTTAGACAGGGGCGGGACCTACGAGCAGTACTTC
few | TRBJ2-7 | . | TRBV5-1 | CASNPVGLGVRDYEQYF | TGCGCCAGCAATCCGGTTGGACTGGGGGTTCGGGACTACGAGCAGTACTTC
. | TRBJ2-1 | . | TRBV29-1 | CSDGNSDEQFF | TGCAGCGATGGCAACTCGGATGAGCAGTTCTTC
once | TRBJ2-7 | . | TRBV6-5 | CASKTIGSVTYEQYF | TGTGCCAGCAAGACTATCGGGAGTGTCACCTACGAGCAGTACTTC
. | TRBJ2-2 | TRBD2 | TRBV12-3/TRBV12-4 | CANSLPGLAPGTRELFF | TGTGCCAACAGTCTCCCGGGACTAGCCCCCGGGACCCGGGAGCTGTTTTTT
. | TRBJ1-4 | . | TRBV14 | CASSQDHTEIKLFF | TGTGCCAGCAGCCAAGACCACACAGAGATAAAACTGTTTTTT
. | TRBJ2-1 | TRBD2 | TRBV6-6 | CESGSGRTYNEQFF | TGTGAGAGCGGGAGCGGGAGGACCTACAATGAGCAGTTCTTC